The clone carrying this TCR beta chain was detected only a few times. As yet, its antigen is unknown. Assay: immunoSEQ multiplex PCR; the TCRdb copy retains only in-frame clones and omits some. The data show under 90,000 clones, with 80% to 95% seen just once and 0.2% to 0.25% held by the top ten. These data are taken from a study of CD4 T cells in relation to SARS-CoV-2 and coronaviruses. Overall study: Crossreactive spike epitopes shared across donors were mapped to their HLA restriction.

Whole-study findings and limits: Samples before the pandemic and after infection were not matched within any donor.

Before the COVID-19 pandemic, during about 2010-2018, CD4+ T cells were taken from unexposed donors. The receptor was isolated from a human donor in good health. Material: naive CD4+ T cells from PBMCs. Stated subset: naive CD4+ T cells isolated by negative enrichment.

For the CDR3, the DNA is TGTGCCAGCAGCTTAGGGGGCGGAGGGGGCAATCAGCCCCAGCATTTT. Translated: CASSLGGGGGNQPQHF. The rearrangement uses TRBV7-9 and TRBJ1-5; possibly TRBD1 for D (5 bases). The germline V and J ends were trimmed by 1 base and 2 bases, with 12 bases remaining between them. The CDR3 covers 16 residues. In germline, CDR1 is SEHNR, CDR2 FQNEAQ (reference sequence).